This T cell receptor beta chain was sequenced during a study of OX40 agonist ivuxolimab in advanced cancers. Germline CDR1 reads MDHEN; CDR2 reads SYDVKM. The V gene lost 3 bases and the J gene lost 1 base, with 10 bases spanning the gap. The CDR3 covers 16 residues. Sequencing used immunoSEQ multiplex PCR; TCRdb keeps in-frame clones, though not all of them. The sample includes 43,000 or so clones, roughly 86% seen only once; the top ten take approximately 10%. The origin of this receptor is an adult with an advanced solid tumor such as melanoma, head and neck, liver or kidney cancer. The V and J genes are TRBV28 and TRBJ2-6; D not certain. The material sequenced was CD4+ or CD8+ T cells sorted from blood, taken in a trial of the OX40 agonist ivuxolimab. Here the CDR3 DNA reads TGTGCCAGCAGTTTGTTGGTTGAATCTGGGGCCAACGTCCTGACTTTC. The encoded protein is CASSLLVESGANVLTF.